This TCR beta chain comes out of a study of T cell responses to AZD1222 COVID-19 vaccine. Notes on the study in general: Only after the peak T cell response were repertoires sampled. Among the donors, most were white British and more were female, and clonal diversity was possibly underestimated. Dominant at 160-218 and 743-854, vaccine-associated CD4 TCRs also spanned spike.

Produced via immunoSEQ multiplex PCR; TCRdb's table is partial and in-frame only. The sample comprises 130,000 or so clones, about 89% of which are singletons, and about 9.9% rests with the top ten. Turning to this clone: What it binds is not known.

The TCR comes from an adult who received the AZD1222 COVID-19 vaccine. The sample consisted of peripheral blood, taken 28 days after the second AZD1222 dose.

The CDR3 region has the DNA TGCGCCAGCAGCCCCCAGGGAACCGGGGAGCTGTTTTTT. Its translation is CASSPQGTGELFF. The J gene is TRBJ2-2, the V gene TRBV5-1; D is perhaps TRBD1 (5 bases). This CDR3 is built from 13 residues. Germline CDR1 is SGHRS and CDR2 is YFSETQ. V was shortened by 4 bases and J by 5 bases, with 9 bases between the two germline ends.